A single sample is the source of the 24 T cell receptor beta chains below, sequenced in a study of blood T cell repertoires in COVID-19. The method was immunoSEQ multiplex PCR; TCRdb's version includes in-frame clones alone and lacks a portion of them. Of over 75,000 clones listed, 65% to 85% were seen once; the top ten hold over 9%. The specimen was peripheral blood. The origin of the receptors is a man between 65 and 85 years old with acute or convalescent COVID-19.

The chain has TRBV6-4 and TRBJ2-1; 7 nucleotides agree with TRBD1. CDR3 size: 13 residues. The V gene's germline CDR1 is MRHNA and CDR2 SNTAGT. J lost 5 bases, V lost 2 bases, and 0 bases had no gene match. CDR3 region: CASSDTGDNEQFF. The CDR3 DNA is TGTGCCAGCAGTGACACAGGGGACAATGAGCAGTTCTTC.

This clone was counted between two and nine times. V gene TRBV5-5 combines with J gene TRBJ1-2; 11 bases are shared with TRBD1. V trimming: 3 bases; J trimming: 8 bases; junction bases outside the gene matches: 12. There are 16 residues in the CDR3. Germline V gene lookup returns CDR1 SGHKS and CDR2 YYEKEE (reference sequence). CDR3 bases: TGTGCCAGCAGCTCCATGGACAGGGGGCCCACCGGCGGCTACACCTTC. This encodes CASSSMDRGPTGGYTF. Combining the CDR3 with reference TRBV5-5 and TRBJ1-2 gives the whole variable domain DAGVTQSPTHLIKTRGQQVTLRCSPISGHKSVSWYQQVLGQGPQFIFQYYEKEERGRGNFPDRFSARQFPNYSSELNVNALLLGDSALYLCASSSMDRGPTGGYTFGSGTRLTVV.

V is TRBV7-9 and J is TRBJ2-5; D might be TRBD1 (5 bases). Per germline, CDR1 SEHNR and CDR2 FQNEAQ (reference sequence). This CDR3 comprises 13 residues. The V end was cut by 5 bases, the J end by 0 bases, with 7 bases between. This CDR3 reads CASSKTDQETQYF. The DNA of the CDR3 is TGTGCCAGCAGCAAGACAGACCAAGAGACCCAGTACTTC.

The CDR3 nucleotides are TGTGCCAGCAGCCCCAGGTCTTCCTACGAGCAGTACGTC. It specifies CASSPRSSYEQYV. The chain carries TRBV11-1 and TRBJ2-7; D is unresolved. From germline, CDR1 is SGHAT and CDR2 FQDESV (reference sequence). V was clipped by 5 bases and J by 1 base, with 9 bases between them. This CDR3 is built from 13 residues.

The CDR3 spells CASSEWGQGGNEQFF. For the CDR3, the DNA is TGTGCCAGCAGTGAATGGGGACAGGGGGGGAATGAGCAGTTCTTC. The V call is TRBV25-1, the J call TRBJ2-1, with TRBD1 matching over 11 bases. This CDR3 is 15 amino acids long. The V and J ends lost 1 base and 7 bases, in that order; junction bases with no gene match: 3. Germline V CDR1 and CDR2: MGHDK, SYGVNS.

The chain combines TRBV15 with TRBJ1-2; perhaps TRBD1 as D (5 bases). The germline V gene has CDR1 LNHNV and CDR2 YYDKDF (reference sequence). This CDR3 has 15 residues. V lost 0 bases and J 4 bases, leaving 12 bases between the germline ends. The CDR3 spells CATSRERDSFYGYTF. As DNA, the CDR3 is TGTGCCACCAGCAGAGAACGGGACTCTTTCTATGGCTACACCTTC.

This chain connects TRBV7-2 to TRBJ2-7, with 8 bases matching TRBD1. CDR3 size: 14 residues. Trimming removed 5 bases from V and 4 bases from J; junction bases left unmatched: 7. Germline V gene data show CDR1 as SGHTA and CDR2 as FQGNSA. The CDR3 here is CASSASGGGYEQYF. DNA for the CDR3: TGTGCCAGCAGCGCCTCAGGGGGCGGGTACGAGCAGTACTTC.

Only one count was recorded for this clone. The CDR3 nucleotides read TGTGCCAGCAGCTCCTGGGACAGTCGGGAGACCCAGTACTTC. Translating it yields CASSSWDSRETQYF. The chain links TRBV7-9 to TRBJ2-5; 7 bases are shared with TRBD1. The V and J ends lost 4 bases and 5 bases, in that order; junction bases with no gene match: 7. CDR3 size: 14 residues. Germline-derived CDR1 and CDR2 are SEHNR and FQNEAQ (reference sequence).

This chain uses TRBV7-2 with TRBJ2-7; 7 nucleotides line up with TRBD2. V gave up 1 base and J gave up 9 bases; unmatched junction bases: 6. Germline V CDR1 and CDR2: SGHTA, FQGNSA. The CDR3 has 13 residues. The CDR3 loop reads CASSLEEGGRQYF. For the CDR3, the DNA is TGTGCCAGCAGCTTAGAAGAGGGAGGGCGGCAGTACTTC. Full variable domain (rest looked up from reference TRBV7-2 and TRBJ2-7): GAGVSQSPSNKVTEKGKDVELRCDPISGHTALYWYRQSLGQGLEFLIYFQGNSAPDKSGLPSDRFSAERTGGSVSTLTIQRTQQEDSAVYLCASSLEEGGRQYFGPGTRLTVT.

As for this clone: Other DNA sequences in the sample encode the same CDR3. The chain has TRBV5-6 and TRBJ2-7; D is unclear. V was trimmed by 1 base and J by 3 bases, leaving 5 bases between them. Germline V gives CDR1 SGHDT, CDR2 YYEEEE. The CDR3 covers 12 residues. DNA for the CDR3: TGTGCCAGCAGCTTGACTGGCTACGAGCAGTACGTC. Protein sequence: CASSLTGYEQYV.

The chain has TRBV4-1 and TRBJ1-4; D is possibly TRBD1 (5 bases). Germline-derived CDR1 and CDR2 are MGHRA and YSYEKL. Trimming pared 0 bases from V and 10 bases from J, leaving 15 bases between. The CDR3 loop spans 15 amino acids. The CDR3 region has the DNA TGCGCCAGCAGCCAAGATCTGGGGGGGGGTAGAAAACTGTTTTTT. Translating it yields CASSQDLGGGRKLFF.

The chain recombines TRBV21-1 with TRBJ1-3; the table gives TRBD1 as D, unverified against the DNA. TRBV21-1 is a known pseudogene. The CDR3 contains 19 residues. CDR3 loop: CASSKVHRPGQDSGNTIYF. As DNA, the CDR3 is TGTGCCAGCAGCAAAGTGCATAGGCCAGGACAGGACTCTGGAAACACCATATATTTT.

This chain uses TRBV4-1 with TRBJ1-2; 8 positions match TRBD1. The CDR3 runs 13 residues. CDR1 MGHRA and CDR2 YSYEKL come from the germline V gene. Trimming cost V 2 bases and J 8 bases; bases outside gene matches: 4. CDR3 nucleotide sequence: TGCGCCAGCAGCCAAACAGGGGGTAAGGGCTACACCTTC. Protein sequence: CASSQTGGKGYTF.

The chain uses TRBV3-1 (or the pseudogene TRBV3-2) and TRBJ1-5; D gene ambiguous. Germline V gene data show CDR1 as LGHDT and CDR2 as YNNKEL (reference sequence). The CDR3 has 15 amino acids. The ends were cut back, 0 bases at V and 6 bases at J, with 12 bases in the middle. The CDR3 region is CASSQDLSGTQPQHF. As DNA, the CDR3 is TGTGCCAGCAGCCAAGATCTATCGGGTACTCAGCCCCAGCATTTT.

This clone showed up just a few times. The gene calls are TRBV4-1 and TRBJ1-1, with D tentatively TRBD1 (5 bases). From germline, CDR1 is MGHRA and CDR2 YSYEKL. Deletions cut 2 bases from V and 3 bases from J, with 13 bases between. The CDR3 sequence is 15 residues long. The CDR3 loop is CASSQWGDRDTEAFF. The CDR3, as DNA: TGCGCCAGCAGCCAATGGGGGGATAGGGACACTGAAGCTTTCTTT.

The J gene is TRBJ1-2, the V gene TRBV10-2, with TRBD1 matching 11 bases. V shed 7 bases and J 3 bases; nucleotides not matched to a gene: 4. This CDR3 is 14 amino acids long. The germline CDR1 and CDR2 sequences are WSHSY and SAAADI. CDR3 region: CASTGQGAHYGYTF. DNA of the CDR3: TGCGCCAGCACCGGACAGGGGGCCCACTATGGCTACACCTTC.

This rearrangement joins TRBV6-5 to TRBJ1-2; D is perhaps TRBD1 (5 bases). The V gene's germline CDR1 is MNHEY and CDR2 SVGAGI. Trimming took off 1 base at V and 2 bases at J, with 11 bases between the two ends. The CDR3 is 15 amino acids. CDR3: CASSYWGGSNYGYTF. Here the CDR3 DNA reads TGTGCCAGCAGTTACTGGGGGGGGTCAAACTATGGCTACACCTTC.

The chain is built from TRBV5-1 and TRBJ2-5; a possible D gene is TRBD1 (6 bases). From germline, CDR1 is SGHRS and CDR2 YFSETQ. The CDR3 loop spans 14 amino acids. Trimming took 2 bases from V and 4 from J, leaving 12 bases between them. CDR3 sequence reads: CASSLQGSGETQYF. The CDR3 DNA reads TGCGCCAGCAGCTTACAGGGAAGCGGAGAGACCCAGTACTTC.

The V call is TRBV7-9, the J call TRBJ2-1; TRBD1 agrees at 10 bases. After removal of 6 bases from V and 7 bases from J, the junction contained 12 bases not matched to a gene. In germline, CDR1 is SEHNR, CDR2 FQNEAQ (reference sequence). The CDR3 is 16 amino acids. The CDR3 loop reads CASSEPPGTGVNEQFF. CDR3 coding DNA: TGTGCCAGCAGTGAGCCTCCCGGGACAGGGGTTAATGAGCAGTTCTTC.

J is TRBJ2-5 and V is TRBV23-1; a weak D match, TRBD1 (5 bases). TRBV23-1 is an open reading frame, and its role is uncertain. The CDR3 covers 13 residues. The ends were cut back, 5 bases at V and 0 bases at J, with 7 bases in the middle. Here the CDR3 reads CASSNRHQETQYF. The CDR3 bases are TGCGCCAGCAGTAACAGGCACCAAGAGACCCAGTACTTC.

The V and J genes are TRBV5-5 and TRBJ1-2, with 7 bases aligning to TRBD1. V gave up 7 bases and J gave up 7 bases; unmatched junction bases: 7. The CDR3 consists of 12 residues. The germline gives CDR1 SGHKS, CDR2 YYEKEE (reference sequence). CDR3 coding DNA: TGTGCCAGCGTGGTACAGGGGACTGGCTACACCTTC. As protein: CASVVQGTGYTF.

The gene calls are TRBV19 and TRBJ1-1; TRBD1 matches 8 bases. CDR3 length equals 14 residues. In germline, CDR1 is LNHDA, CDR2 SQIVND (reference sequence). Trimming at V came to 6 bases and at J to 2 bases, leaving 5 bases not matched to a gene. Here the CDR3 DNA reads TGTGCCAGTAGCCAGGACAGGGTCAACACTGAAGCTTTCTTT. Protein: CASSQDRVNTEAFF.

This chain connects TRBV7-8 to TRBJ2-7, with 7 bases that match TRBD2. The CDR3 consists of 12 residues. Trimming took 5 bases from V and 4 from J; bases not matched to a gene: 2. Germline V gene data show CDR1 as SGHVS and CDR2 as FQNEAQ. The CDR3 DNA is TGTGCCAGCAGCCTCGGGAGGTACGAGCAGTACTTC. Translation gives CASSLGRYEQYF. Looking up the rest from reference TRBV7-8 and TRBJ2-7 gives the full variable domain: GAGVSQSPRYKVAKRGQDVALRCDPISGHVSLFWYQQALGQGPEFLTYFQNEAQLDKSGLPSDRFFAERPEGSVSTLKIQRTQQEDSAVYLCASSLGRYEQYFGPGTRLTVT.

The chain has TRBV4-1 and TRBJ1-5; D is unresolved. CDR3 length equals 15 residues. CDR1 is MGHRA, CDR2 YSYEKL, per germline. Trimming took 4 bases from V and 3 from J, leaving 13 bases between them. The CDR3 bases are TGCGCCAGCAGCCTCCTTTGGCCAGTCAATCAGCCCCAGCATTTT. Translating it yields CASSLLWPVNQPQHF.